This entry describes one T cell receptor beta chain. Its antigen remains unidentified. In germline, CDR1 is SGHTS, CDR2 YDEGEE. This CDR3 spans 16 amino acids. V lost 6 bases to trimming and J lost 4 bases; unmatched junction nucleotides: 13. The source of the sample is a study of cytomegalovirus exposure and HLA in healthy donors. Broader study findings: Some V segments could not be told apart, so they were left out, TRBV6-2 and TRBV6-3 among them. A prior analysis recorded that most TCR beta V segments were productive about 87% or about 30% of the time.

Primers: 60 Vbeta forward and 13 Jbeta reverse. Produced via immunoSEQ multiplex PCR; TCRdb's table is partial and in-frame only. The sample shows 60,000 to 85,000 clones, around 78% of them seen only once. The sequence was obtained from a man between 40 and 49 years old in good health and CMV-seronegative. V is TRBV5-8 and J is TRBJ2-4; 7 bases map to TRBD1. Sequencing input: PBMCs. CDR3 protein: CASTRPRQGVKNIQYF. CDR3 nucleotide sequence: TGTGCCAGCACTCGCCCCCGGCAGGGGGTAAAAAACATTCAGTACTTC.